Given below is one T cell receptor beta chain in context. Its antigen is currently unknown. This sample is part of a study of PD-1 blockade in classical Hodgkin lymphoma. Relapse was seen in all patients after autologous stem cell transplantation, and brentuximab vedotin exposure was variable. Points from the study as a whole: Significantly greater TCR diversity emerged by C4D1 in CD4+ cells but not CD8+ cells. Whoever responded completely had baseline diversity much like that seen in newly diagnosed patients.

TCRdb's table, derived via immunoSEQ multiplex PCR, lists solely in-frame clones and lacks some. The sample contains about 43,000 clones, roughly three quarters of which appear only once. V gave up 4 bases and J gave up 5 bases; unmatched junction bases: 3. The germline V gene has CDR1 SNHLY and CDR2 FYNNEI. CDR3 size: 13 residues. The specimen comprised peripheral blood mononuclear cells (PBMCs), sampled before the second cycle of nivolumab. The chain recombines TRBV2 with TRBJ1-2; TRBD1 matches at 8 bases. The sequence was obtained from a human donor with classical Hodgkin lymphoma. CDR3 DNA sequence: TGTGCCAGCAGTGTAACAGGGGGATATGGCTACACCTTC. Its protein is CASSVTGGYGYTF.